These T cell receptor beta chains were read from a single sample in a study of blood T cell repertoires in COVID-19. Profiled with immunoSEQ multiplex PCR; TCRdb holds only in-frame clones, not every one. Here the sample spans 300,000 to 350,000 clones, approximately 86% being singletons. What was sequenced was PBMCs or T cells enriched from blood (not recorded which). The source of these receptors is a woman aged 18 to 35 who had recovered from COVID-19. Each CDR3 is given with its conserved first and last residue. D genes are given only for firm matches. The size entry is marked missing in some rows and otherwise reads once, few, many or a size class.

d_call j_call clone_size v_call cdr3_aa
NA TRBJ1-1 NA TRBV2 CANSLQGFGTEAFF
NA TRBJ2-2 NA TRBV19 CASSIGGTTGELFF
NA TRBJ2-2 few TRBV10-3 CAISEGGTANTGELFF
NA TRBJ1-4 NA TRBV11-2 CASSLGRRGGEKLFF
TRBD1 TRBJ1-4 NA TRBV7-8 CASSPSNRGYNEKLFF
NA TRBJ1-5 NA TRBV2 CASSIGGPDQPQHF
NA TRBJ1-4 NA TRBV21-1 CASSKVWVGRGEKLFF
TRBD1 TRBJ2-7 NA TRBV27 CASREGGQGVYEQYF
NA TRBJ2-7 NA TRBV14 CASSQFQGLSYEQYF
NA TRBJ1-2 NA TRBV5-6 CASSTFWESNYGYTF
TRBD2 TRBJ2-5 NA TRBV18 CASSPVLAGVKETQYF
NA TRBJ1-1 NA TRBV27 CARTTDRPTEAFF
NA TRBJ2-7 NA TRBV19 CASSMAGDIGYEQYF
NA TRBJ1-2 once TRBV28 CASSFTRAGRGYTF
TRBD2 TRBJ2-3 NA TRBV24-1 CATSDGTSGRDTQYF
NA TRBJ2-5 NA TRBV2 CASTLAKETQYF
TRBD1 TRBJ1-5 few TRBV27 CASRDSYSNQPQHF
TRBD1 TRBJ2-7 NA TRBV25-1 CASSGDRYEQYF
NA TRBJ2-1 NA TRBV15 CATSSRRGNEQFF
NA TRBJ1-1 NA TRBV7-9 CASSGSGTEAFF
NA TRBJ1-1 NA TRBV2 CASISGDTEAFF
NA TRBJ1-4 NA TRBV18 CASSPDRLATNEKLFF
TRBD1 TRBJ2-2 NA TRBV15 CATSRGRGTVNTGELFF
NA TRBJ1-2 NA TRBV30 CAWQDSIFYGYTF
NA TRBJ1-5 NA TRBV12-3/TRBV12-4 CASSLASPQHF
TRBD1 TRBJ2-6 NA TRBV4-3 CASSQEQGTGANVLTF
NA TRBJ2-3 NA TRBV30 CAWRAPDVDTQYF
NA TRBJ1-6 few TRBV30 CAWNFWLESSYNSPLHF
TRBD1 TRBJ2-7 NA TRBV19 CASSSQGQGYEQYF
TRBD1 TRBJ1-2 NA TRBV28 CASTQDRGYGYTF
NA TRBJ1-4 NA TRBV28 CAGQTARGGKLFF
NA TRBJ2-7 NA TRBV11-3 CASSLTGREQYF
NA TRBJ1-4 many TRBV9 CASSGGLNEKLFF
TRBD1 TRBJ1-3 NA TRBV5-4 CASSVGTASGNTIYF
NA TRBJ2-1 NA TRBV11-1 CASSLDLYNEQFF
TRBD1 TRBJ2-7 NA TRBV27 CASRGQGTYEQYF
TRBD1 TRBJ2-7 NA TRBV4-1 CASSQETGTGFLEQYF
NA TRBJ1-4 few TRBV5-6 CASSLGPVQARIHNEKLFF
TRBD2 TRBJ2-3 NA TRBV9 CASSVGLAGEDTQYF
NA TRBJ1-1 NA TRBV21-1 CASRYRGITEAFF
NA TRBJ1-2 NA TRBV4-3 CASSQDNSPSNYGYTF
NA TRBJ1-2 few TRBV28 CASTRTGTFGYTF
NA TRBJ1-2 NA TRBV30 CAWNTGFNYGYTF
TRBD1 TRBJ2-3 NA TRBV15 CATSRTAGQGTDTQYF
TRBD1 TRBJ1-5 NA TRBV6-1 CASSERTGTQPQHF
TRBD2 TRBJ2-7 NA TRBV18 CASSSTSGDFSYEQYF
NA TRBJ2-3 NA TRBV6-2/TRBV6-3 CASSYDRDFSTDTQYF
NA TRBJ1-1 NA TRBV9 CASSVDPGADTEAFF
NA TRBJ2-3 NA TRBV7-3 CASNPAGGGEKYF
TRBD1 TRBJ1-5 once TRBV24-1 CATSDSPLTGTGGNQPQHF
NA TRBJ1-5 NA TRBV6-2/TRBV6-3 CASSYSRGQPQHF
NA TRBJ1-2 once TRBV29-1 CSVVVRGPGYTF
TRBD2 TRBJ2-1 NA TRBV2 CASSAQRGYNEQFF
TRBD1 TRBJ2-7 once TRBV2 CASSEGLDRVVDEQYF
TRBD1 TRBJ1-3 NA TRBV5-6 CASSEGATIYF
NA TRBJ1-2 NA TRBV6-5 CASSLVGADGYTF
NA TRBJ1-3 NA TRBV19 CASTHRGIPSGNTIYF
TRBD1 TRBJ2-7 NA TRBV7-7 CASSAHPGQGFGEQYF
NA TRBJ2-2 NA TRBV9 CASSVASLVIAGELFF